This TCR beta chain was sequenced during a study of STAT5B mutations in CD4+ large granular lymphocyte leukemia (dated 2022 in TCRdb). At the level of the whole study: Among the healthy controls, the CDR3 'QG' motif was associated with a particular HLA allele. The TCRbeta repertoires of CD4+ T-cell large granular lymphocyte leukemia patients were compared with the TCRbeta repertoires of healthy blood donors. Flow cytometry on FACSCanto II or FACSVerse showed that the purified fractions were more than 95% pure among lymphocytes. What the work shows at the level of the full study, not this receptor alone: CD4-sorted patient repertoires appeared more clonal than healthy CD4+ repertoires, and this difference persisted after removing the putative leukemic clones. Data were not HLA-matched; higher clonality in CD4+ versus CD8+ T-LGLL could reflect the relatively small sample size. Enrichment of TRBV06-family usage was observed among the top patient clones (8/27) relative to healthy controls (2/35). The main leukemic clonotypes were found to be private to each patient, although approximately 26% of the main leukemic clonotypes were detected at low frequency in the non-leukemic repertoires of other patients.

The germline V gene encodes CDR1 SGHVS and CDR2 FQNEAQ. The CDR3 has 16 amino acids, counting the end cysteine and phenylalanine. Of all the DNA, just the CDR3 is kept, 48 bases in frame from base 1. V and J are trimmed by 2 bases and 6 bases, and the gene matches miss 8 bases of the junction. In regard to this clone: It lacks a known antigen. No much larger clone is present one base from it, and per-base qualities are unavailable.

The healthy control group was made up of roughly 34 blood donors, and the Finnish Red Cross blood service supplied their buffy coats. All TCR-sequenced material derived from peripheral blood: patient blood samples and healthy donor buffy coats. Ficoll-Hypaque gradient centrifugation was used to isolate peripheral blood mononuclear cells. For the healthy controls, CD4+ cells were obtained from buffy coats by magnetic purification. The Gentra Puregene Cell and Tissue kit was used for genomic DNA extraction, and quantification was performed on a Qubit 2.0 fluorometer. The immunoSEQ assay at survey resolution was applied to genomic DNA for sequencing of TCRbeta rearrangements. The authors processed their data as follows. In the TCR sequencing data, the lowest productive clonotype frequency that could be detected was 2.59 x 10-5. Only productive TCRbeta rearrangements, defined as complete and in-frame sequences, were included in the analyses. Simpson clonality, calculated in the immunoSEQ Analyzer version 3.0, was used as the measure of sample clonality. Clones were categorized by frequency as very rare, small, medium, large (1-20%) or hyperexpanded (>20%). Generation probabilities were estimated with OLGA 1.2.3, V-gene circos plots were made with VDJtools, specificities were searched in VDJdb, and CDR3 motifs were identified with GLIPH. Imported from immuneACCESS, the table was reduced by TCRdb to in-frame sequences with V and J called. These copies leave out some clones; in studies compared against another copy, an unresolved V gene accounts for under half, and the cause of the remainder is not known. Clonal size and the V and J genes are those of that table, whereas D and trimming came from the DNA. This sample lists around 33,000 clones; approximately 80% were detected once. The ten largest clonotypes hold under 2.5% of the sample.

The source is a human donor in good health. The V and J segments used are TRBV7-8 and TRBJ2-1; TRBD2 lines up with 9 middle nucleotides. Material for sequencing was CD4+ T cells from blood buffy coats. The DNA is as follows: TGTGCCAGCAGCTTACCCACTAGCGGGCGAATCAATGAGCAGTTCTTC. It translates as CASSLPTSGRINEQFF.